This T cell receptor beta chain was recorded in a study of blood T cell repertoires in COVID-19. In the study overall: Acute and convalescent COVID-19 specimens originated in the United States, Italy and Spain. Nucleic acid was either cDNA or gDNA, and it came from T cells, B-cell-depleted T cells, or PBMCs.

There are 15 residues in the CDR3. CDR1 and CDR2 from the germline V gene are SGHRS and YFSETQ. Profiling relied on immunoSEQ multiplex PCR, and the TCRdb table lists in-frame clones only, not all of them. The profile covers around 260,000 clones, with about 88% appearing a single time and under 4.5% taken by the ten largest. This clone has just one count. The junction does not match germline at one end; this may be a read error. Sequencing was performed on PBMCs or T cells enriched from blood (not recorded which). The V gene is TRBV5-1, the J gene TRBJ1-2; D is unresolved. This clonotype originated in a man aged 25 to 40 with acute COVID-19. Written as DNA, the CDR3 is TGTGCCAGCAGCCCCGGTGGGCAGAGTAACTATGGCTACACCTTC. Its translation: CASSPGGQSNYGYTF.